This TCR beta chain is drawn from a study of identical twins. Whole-study results and caveats: Fewer insertions were carried by abundant cord blood beta clonotypes, but none was seen in memory repertoires.

TCRdb redid the calling of the 5' RACE reads with MiXCR, one entry per CDR3 protein. Of 570,000 or so distinct CDR3 sequences in the sample, 9.5% to 10% were seen once. This clonotype was observed a few times. Its matching antigen is unknown. V gave up 11 bases and J gave up 0 bases, with 16 bases separating them. This CDR3 contains 15 residues. Germline assignment: CDR1 SEHNR and CDR2 FQNEAQ (reference sequence). This sample was shared with a second study, whose subject was yellow fever vaccine responses in identical twins.

This TCR came from a young woman in good health. V gene TRBV7-9 combines with J gene TRBJ2-2, with D perhaps TRBD1 (6 bases). The sequenced sample was PBMCs. This chain's CDR3 is CALRDGQTNTGELFF. The DNA for the CDR3 is TGTGCCCTAAGGGATGGACAGACGAACACCGGGGAGCTGTTTTTT.